The rows below give T cell receptor beta chains drawn from one sample of a study of blood T cell repertoires in COVID-19. Profiling relied on immunoSEQ multiplex PCR, and the TCRdb table lists in-frame clones only, not all of them. The sample holds under 300,000 clones, 88% seen once. Sequencing was done on a sample of PBMCs or T cells enriched from blood (not recorded which). Receptors were obtained from a woman aged 55-69 years in a cohort exposed to, infected with or recovered from COVID-19 (not recorded which). The CDR3 runs from the conserved cysteine through the conserved F or W. Fields, in order: CDR3 protein, CDR3 DNA, clone size, J gene, D gene, V gene. A D gene is named only where the DNA matches it firmly. For some rows the clone size is stated as once, few or many, or as a class when expanded; others skip it.

CDR3aa: CASPKREGGYNEQFF; CDR3nt: TGTGCCTCCCCCAAGCGGGAGGGAGGTTACAATGAGCAGTTCTTC; abundance: .; j_gene: TRBJ2-1; d_gene: TRBD2; v_gene: TRBV30
CDR3aa: CASSRLGQLETQYF; CDR3nt: TGTGCCAGTAGTAGGCTCGGACAGCTAGAGACCCAGTACTTC; abundance: .; j_gene: TRBJ2-5; d_gene: .; v_gene: TRBV19
CDR3aa: CASSPLGTEQFF; CDR3nt: TGCGCCAGCAGCCCACTAGGTACTGAGCAGTTCTTC; abundance: .; j_gene: TRBJ2-1; d_gene: .; v_gene: TRBV5-1
CDR3aa: CAWSLGGPGTGELFF; CDR3nt: TGTGCCTGGAGTCTTGGAGGGCCGGGCACCGGGGAGCTGTTTTTT; abundance: once; j_gene: TRBJ2-2; d_gene: .; v_gene: TRBV30
CDR3aa: CASSSNPDRDQMSPQHF; CDR3nt: TGTGCCAGCAGCTCTAACCCGGACAGGGACCAGATGTCGCCCCAGCATTTT; abundance: .; j_gene: TRBJ1-5; d_gene: TRBD1; v_gene: TRBV7-4
CDR3aa: CASSYIMQGGNNQPQHF; CDR3nt: TGTGCCAGCAGTTACATTATGCAGGGGGGAAACAATCAGCCCCAGCATTTT; abundance: few; j_gene: TRBJ1-5; d_gene: TRBD1; v_gene: TRBV6-2/TRBV6-3
CDR3aa: CASRPLAGGADTQYF; CDR3nt: TGCGCCAGCAGGCCACTAGCGGGAGGGGCAGATACGCAGTATTTT; abundance: once; j_gene: TRBJ2-3; d_gene: TRBD2; v_gene: TRBV5-1
CDR3aa: CASRWTSGSGYEQYF; CDR3nt: TGTGCCAGCAGGTGGACTAGCGGGAGCGGTTACGAGCAGTACTTC; abundance: many; j_gene: TRBJ2-7; d_gene: TRBD2; v_gene: TRBV6-5
CDR3aa: CASSSGRVPTEAFF; CDR3nt: TGCGCCAGCAGCTCGGGCAGGGTGCCCACTGAAGCTTTCTTT; abundance: .; j_gene: TRBJ1-1; d_gene: .; v_gene: TRBV5-1
CDR3aa: CASSLNSYNEQFF; CDR3nt: TGTGCCAGCAGCTTAAACTCATACAATGAGCAGTTCTTC; abundance: .; j_gene: TRBJ2-1; d_gene: .; v_gene: TRBV7-3
CDR3aa: CASATSGTNNEQFF; CDR3nt: TGCGCCAGCGCGACTAGCGGAACAAACAATGAGCAGTTCTTC; abundance: .; j_gene: TRBJ2-1; d_gene: TRBD2; v_gene: TRBV5-1
CDR3aa: CASSETGGGKNIQYF; CDR3nt: TGTGCCAGCAGTGAGACAGGGGGTGGCAAAAACATTCAGTACTTC; abundance: .; j_gene: TRBJ2-4; d_gene: TRBD1; v_gene: TRBV28
CDR3aa: CASSPRGNTIYF; CDR3nt: TGTGCCAGCAGCCCTCGGGGAAACACCATATATTTT; abundance: .; j_gene: TRBJ1-3; d_gene: .; v_gene: TRBV12-3/TRBV12-4
CDR3aa: CASSGGLGQAETQYF; CDR3nt: TGCGCCAGCAGCGGCGGATTGGGACAGGCAGAGACCCAGTACTTC; abundance: .; j_gene: TRBJ2-5; d_gene: TRBD1; v_gene: TRBV5-1
CDR3aa: CASSPPAGSYEQYF; CDR3nt: TGTGCCAGCTCACCCCCAGCGGGGTCCTACGAGCAGTACTTC; abundance: .; j_gene: TRBJ2-7; d_gene: TRBD2; v_gene: TRBV18
CDR3aa: CASSSTLQGGNSPLHF; CDR3nt: TGTGCCAGCAGTTCGACCCTACAGGGAGGGAATTCACCCCTCCACTTT; abundance: once; j_gene: TRBJ1-6; d_gene: .; v_gene: TRBV27
CDR3aa: CASNPGGARATQYF; CDR3nt: TGTGCCAGCAATCCGGGGGGGGCGCGGGCGACCCAGTACTTC; abundance: .; j_gene: TRBJ2-5; d_gene: TRBD2; v_gene: TRBV6-6
CDR3aa: CASSWMVPGNSPLHF; CDR3nt: TGTGCCAGCAGCTGGATGGTACCGGGTAATTCACCCCTCCACTTT; abundance: .; j_gene: TRBJ1-6; d_gene: .; v_gene: TRBV3-1/TRBV3-2
CDR3aa: CASSEAEYNEQFF; CDR3nt: TGTGCCAGCAGTGAAGCTGAGTACAATGAGCAGTTCTTC; abundance: .; j_gene: TRBJ2-1; d_gene: .; v_gene: TRBV2
CDR3aa: CASSYTTSGRASYEQYF; CDR3nt: TGTGCCAGCAGTTATACGACTAGCGGGAGGGCCTCCTACGAGCAGTACTTC; abundance: .; j_gene: TRBJ2-7; d_gene: TRBD2; v_gene: TRBV6-2/TRBV6-3